This is a list of T cell receptor beta chains from one sample in a study of graft-versus-host responses after intestinal transplantation. The assay was immunoSEQ multiplex PCR, and TCRdb's table has in-frame clones only and misses some. Of under 15,000 clones in the sample, more than 70% were seen once. The starting material was PBMCs, obtained around 120 days after transplant. Source of these receptors: a human patient who received an intestinal transplant, so some T cells may come from the graft donor. CDR3s include the opening cysteine and the closing phenylalanine or tryptophan. The order of the fields is clone size, V gene, D gene, J gene, CDR3 DNA, CDR3 protein. A D gene is named only where the DNA matches it firmly. Clone size is given for some rows only: seen once, a few or many times, or a class if the clone is expanded.

>.|TRBV5-5|TRBD2|TRBJ2-7
TGTGCCAGCAGCTTGGCTCCCGGACTAGTCCCCTACGAGCAGTACTTC
CASSLAPGLVPYEQYF
>.|TRBV5-8|TRBD2|TRBJ2-5
TGTGCCAGCAGCGGCGGACTAGCGGGAGCCGAGACCCAGTACTTC
CASSGGLAGAETQYF
>.|TRBV18|.|TRBJ2-1
TGTGCCAGCTCACCACCGAGTCCGGGACGGGCGAATGAGCAGTTCTTC
CASSPPSPGRANEQFF
>.|TRBV28|TRBD1|TRBJ1-4
TGTGCCAGCAGTCCAGGGGGCAAGGATGAAAAACTGTTTTTT
CASSPGGKDEKLFF
>.|TRBV13|.|TRBJ2-1
TGTGCCAGCAGCTTCCAGACGGGTGAGCAGTTCTTC
CASSFQTGEQFF
>once|TRBV10-3|TRBD1|TRBJ2-1
TGTGCCATCAAGGGGACAGGGTCTTACAATGAGCAGTTCTTC
CAIKGTGSYNEQFF
>.|TRBV4-2|.|TRBJ2-7
TGTGCCAGCAGCCAAGGCGACCCCCCGGTGGACGAGCAGTACTTC
CASSQGDPPVDEQYF
>.|TRBV11-2|TRBD2|TRBJ2-7
TGTGCCAGCAGCTTAGATCTGGGACTAGCGGGAGTTAATTACGAGCAGTACTTC
CASSLDLGLAGVNYEQYF
>.|TRBV7-9|.|TRBJ2-3
TGTGCCAGCAGCTTAGCGGAGTCAGGGATCACAGATACGCAGTATTTT
CASSLAESGITDTQYF
>.|TRBV6-6|.|TRBJ1-5
TGTGCCAGCAGTTACGGCCAGGGTGCTCAGCCCCAGCATTTT
CASSYGQGAQPQHF
>.|TRBV9|.|TRBJ2-1
TGTGCCAGCAGCGTAGGAGGGAGGTACAATGAGCAGTTCTTC
CASSVGGRYNEQFF
>.|TRBV19|TRBD1|TRBJ1-2
TGTGCCAGTAGGACAGGGGCGGTTGGCTACACCTTC
CASRTGAVGYTF
>.|TRBV21-1|.|TRBJ1-6
TGTGCCAGCAGTGCCGTTATTGTAGCTACACTACATCATAATTCACCCCTCCACTTT
CASSAVIVATLHHNSPLHF
>.|TRBV5-1|.|TRBJ1-6
TGCGCCAGCAGCTTGGAAGGACACACGAGGGGTTCACCCCTCCACTTT
CASSLEGHTRGSPLHF
>few|TRBV10-3|.|TRBJ1-3
TGTGCCATCAGTGTGGTCTCTGGAAACACCATATATTTT
CAISVVSGNTIYF
>.|TRBV6-5|TRBD2|TRBJ2-1
TGTGCCAGCAGCCCCGGGACTAGCGATTACAATGAGCAGTTCTTC
CASSPGTSDYNEQFF